The TCR beta chain described here comes from a study of early T cells in non-severe SARS-CoV-2 infection. TCRdb re-analysed the 5' RACE reads in MiXCR, keeping a single row per CDR3 protein. The sample carries tens of thousands of distinct CDR3 sequences, over 7.5% recorded once. The clonotype was recovered from an adult who was a healthcare worker with PCR-confirmed SARS-CoV-2 infection or an uninfected control (not recorded which). Specimen: whole blood.

CDR3 bases: TGTGCCACCAGCAGGACTCCTAGCTCTGGAAACACCATATATTTT. Amino acid sequence: CATSRTPSSGNTIYF. The V call is TRBV15, the J call TRBJ1-3; D gene uncertain. The CDR3 contains 15 residues. V was clipped by 3 bases and J by 0 bases, with 9 bases between them. Germline loops: CDR1 LNHNV, CDR2 YYDKDF (reference sequence).